This T cell receptor beta chain originates from a study of blood T cell repertoires in COVID-19. Study-wide background: Acute and convalescent COVID-19 samples came from the United States, Italy and Spain.

Study processing details: Amplified reference gene primers provided the basis for estimating nucleated cell counts. Using immunoSEQ multiplex PCR, the repertoire was profiled, and TCRdb retains in-frame clones only, with some absent. That table supplies the V and J calls and clone size; D and trimming were determined from the DNA. Of 150,000 to 200,000 clones in the sample, about 80% were seen once. V was clipped by 4 bases and J by 7 bases, with 8 bases between them. The V gene's germline CDR1 is SGHRS and CDR2 YFSETQ. The CDR3 extends over 12 amino acids. The sequence came from a human donor with acute or convalescent COVID-19. The donor label of this sample is uncertain. Sequencing was done on a sample of peripheral blood. This chain uses TRBV5-1 with TRBJ2-2, with D perhaps matching TRBD1 (6 bases). The CDR3 nucleotides are TGCGCCAGCAGCCAGGACAGCGGGGAGCTGTTTTTT. It translates to CASSQDSGELFF.